This T cell receptor beta chain is drawn from a study of metastatic and nonmetastatic thyroid tumors. Study summary: Comparison of repertoires was carried out across blood and tumor or nodule tissue from malignant and benign thyroid patients. Regarding the study as a whole: Patients with malignant thyroid tumors reportedly had significantly higher TCR beta diversity than those with benign nodules, in blood and tumor.

Per the authors' pipeline: Using the CDR3 differences seen across clinicopathological groups, the authors built a distant-metastasis classifier for papillary thyroid cancer, which was meant to discriminate distant-metastatic patients. Using MiXCR, TCRdb reanalyzed the PCR reads. TCRdb's processing, not the authors', yielded these V and J calls. Of about 40,000 clones detected, roughly a sixth appear once; the ten largest clones hold 9.9%. Not a single patient had been given any form of treatment at any point before undergoing thyroid surgery. About this clone itself: Its antigen remains unidentified.

Looked up from germline, CDR1 is MNHEY and CDR2 is SVGEGT. The CDR3 covers 14 residues. The germline V and J ends were trimmed by 2 bases and 11 bases, with 15 bases remaining between them. The chain has TRBV6-2 or TRBV6-3 and TRBJ2-2; no firm D call. Sample: tumor tissue. The receptor was isolated from a female donor with papillary thyroid cancer or a benign thyroid nodule (not recorded which). Some clones in this sample may be carry-over from other donors' samples. The CDR3 region is CASSYGNKGGELFF. For the CDR3, the DNA is TGTGCCAGCAGTTACGGTAACAAGGGTGGTGAGCTGTTTTTT.